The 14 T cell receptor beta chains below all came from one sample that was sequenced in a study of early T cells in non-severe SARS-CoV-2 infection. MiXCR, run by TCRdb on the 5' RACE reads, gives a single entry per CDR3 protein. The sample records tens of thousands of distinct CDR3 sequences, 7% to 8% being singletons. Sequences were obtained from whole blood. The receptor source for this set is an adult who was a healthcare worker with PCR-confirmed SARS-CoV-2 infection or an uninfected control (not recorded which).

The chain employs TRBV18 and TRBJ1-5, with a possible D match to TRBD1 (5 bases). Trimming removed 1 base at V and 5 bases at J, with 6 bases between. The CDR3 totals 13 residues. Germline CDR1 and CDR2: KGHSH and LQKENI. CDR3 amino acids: CASSPQGDQPQHF. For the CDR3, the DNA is TGTGCCAGCTCACCACAAGGGGATCAGCCCCAGCATTTT.

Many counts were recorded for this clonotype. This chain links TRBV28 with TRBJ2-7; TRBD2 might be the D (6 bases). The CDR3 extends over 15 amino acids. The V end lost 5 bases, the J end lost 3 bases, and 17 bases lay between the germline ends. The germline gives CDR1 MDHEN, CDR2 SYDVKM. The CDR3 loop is CASSLTGTLSYEQYF. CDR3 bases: TGTGCCAGCAGTCTTACCGGGACTTTAAGCTACGAGCAGTACTTC. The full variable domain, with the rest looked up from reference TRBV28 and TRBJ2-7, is DVKVTQSSRYLVKRTGEKVFLECVQDMDHENMFWYRQDPGLGLRLIYFSYDVKMKEKGDIPEGYSVSREKKERFSLILESASTNQTSMYLCASSLTGTLSYEQYFGPGTRLTVT.

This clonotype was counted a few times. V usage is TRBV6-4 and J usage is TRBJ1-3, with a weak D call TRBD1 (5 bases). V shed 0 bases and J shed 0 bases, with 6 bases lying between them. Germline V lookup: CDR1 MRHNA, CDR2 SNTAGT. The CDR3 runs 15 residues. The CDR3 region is CASSDSTDSGNTIYF. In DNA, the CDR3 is TGTGCCAGCAGTGACTCGACAGACTCTGGAAACACCATATATTTT.

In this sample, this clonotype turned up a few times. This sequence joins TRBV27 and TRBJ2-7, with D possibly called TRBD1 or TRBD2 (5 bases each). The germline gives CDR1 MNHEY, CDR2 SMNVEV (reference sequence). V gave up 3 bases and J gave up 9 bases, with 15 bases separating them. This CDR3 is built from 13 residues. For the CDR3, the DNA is TGTGCCAGCAGTTTGTCACCCCCTGGGGGGCAGTACTTC. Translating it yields CASSLSPPGGQYF.

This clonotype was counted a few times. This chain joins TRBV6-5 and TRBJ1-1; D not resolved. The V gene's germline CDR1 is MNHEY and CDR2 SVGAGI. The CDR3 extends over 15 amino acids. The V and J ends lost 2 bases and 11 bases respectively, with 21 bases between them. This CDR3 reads CASSYTEDRGNVAFF. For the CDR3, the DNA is TGTGCCAGCAGTTACACGGAGGATCGGGGTAATGTGGCTTTCTTT.

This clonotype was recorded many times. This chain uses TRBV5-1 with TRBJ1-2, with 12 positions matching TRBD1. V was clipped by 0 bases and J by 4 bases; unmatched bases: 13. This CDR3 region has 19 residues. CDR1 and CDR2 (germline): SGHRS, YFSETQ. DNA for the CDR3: TGCGCCAGCAGCTTGGCTCATCCAACGGGGACAGGGGGCGCCTATGGCTACACCTTC. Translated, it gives CASSLAHPTGTGGAYGYTF.

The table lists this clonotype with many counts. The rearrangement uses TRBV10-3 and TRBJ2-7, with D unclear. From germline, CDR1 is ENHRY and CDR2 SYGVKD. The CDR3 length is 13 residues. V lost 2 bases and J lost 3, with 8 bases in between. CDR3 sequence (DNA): TGTGCCATCAGTGAGGACCCCTACTACGAGCAGTACTTC. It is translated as CAISEDPYYEQYF.

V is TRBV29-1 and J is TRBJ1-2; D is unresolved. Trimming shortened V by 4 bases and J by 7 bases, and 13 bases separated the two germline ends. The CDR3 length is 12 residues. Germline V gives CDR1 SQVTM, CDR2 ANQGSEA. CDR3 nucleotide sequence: TGCAGCGTTGGCGGGAGTGGGGTTGGCTACACCTTC. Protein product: CSVGGSGVGYTF.

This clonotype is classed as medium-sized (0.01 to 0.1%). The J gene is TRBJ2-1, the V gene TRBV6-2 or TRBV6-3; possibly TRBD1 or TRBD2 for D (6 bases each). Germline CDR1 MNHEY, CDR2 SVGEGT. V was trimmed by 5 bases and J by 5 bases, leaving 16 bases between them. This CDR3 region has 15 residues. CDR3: CASSGLEGGNNEQFF. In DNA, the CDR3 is TGTGCCAGCAGTGGGCTGGAGGGGGGTAACAATGAGCAGTTCTTC.

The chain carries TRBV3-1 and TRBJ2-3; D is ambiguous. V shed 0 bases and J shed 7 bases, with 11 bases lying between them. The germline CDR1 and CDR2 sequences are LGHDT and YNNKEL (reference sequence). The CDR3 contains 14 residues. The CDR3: CASSQESNPYTQYF. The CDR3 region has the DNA TGTGCCAGCAGCCAAGAATCGAATCCTTATACGCAGTATTTT.

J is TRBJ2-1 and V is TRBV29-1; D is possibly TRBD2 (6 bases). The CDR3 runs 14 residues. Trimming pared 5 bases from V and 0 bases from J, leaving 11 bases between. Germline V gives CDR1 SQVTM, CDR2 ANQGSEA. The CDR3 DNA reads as TGCAGCGTTTTAGCGGCAAGCTCCTACAATGAGCAGTTCTTC. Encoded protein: CSVLAASSYNEQFF.

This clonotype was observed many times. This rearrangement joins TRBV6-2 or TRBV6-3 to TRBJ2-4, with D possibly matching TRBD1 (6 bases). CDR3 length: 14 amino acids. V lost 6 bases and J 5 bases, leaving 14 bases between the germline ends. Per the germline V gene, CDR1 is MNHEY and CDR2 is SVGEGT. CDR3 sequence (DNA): TGTGCCAGCAGAAATCCCCACAGGGAAAACATTCAGTACTTC. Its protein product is CASRNPHRENIQYF.

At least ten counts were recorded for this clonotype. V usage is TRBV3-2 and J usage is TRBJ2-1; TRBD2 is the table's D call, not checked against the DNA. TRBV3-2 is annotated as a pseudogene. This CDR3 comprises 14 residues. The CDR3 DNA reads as TGTGCCAGCAGCCAAGGGAGGACCCACAATGAGCAGTTCTTC. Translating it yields CASSQGRTHNEQFF.

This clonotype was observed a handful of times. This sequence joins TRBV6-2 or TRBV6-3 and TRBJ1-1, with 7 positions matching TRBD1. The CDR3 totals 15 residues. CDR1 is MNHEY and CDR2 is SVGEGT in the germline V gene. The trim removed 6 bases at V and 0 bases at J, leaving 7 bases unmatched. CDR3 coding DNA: TGTGCCAGCAGCCCAACCGGGACAGTGAACACTGAAGCTTTCTTT. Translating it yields CASSPTGTVNTEAFF.